This T cell receptor beta chain was captured in a study of cytomegalovirus exposure and HLA in healthy donors. Findings and caveats of the study: The study found most TCR sequences rare, yet found some public TCRs in many donors. Cytomegalovirus status was reportedly diagnosed by the classifier with high sensitivity and specificity.

The length of the CDR3 is 13 residues. Germline V lookup: CDR1 SGHNT, CDR2 YYREEE (reference sequence). With 4 bases clipped from V and 6 bases from J, the junction kept 5 bases outside the gene matches. With 60 Vbeta and 13 Jbeta primers, the PCR was carried out. Libraries were prepared by immunoSEQ multiplex PCR; TCRdb keeps only in-frame clonotypes and omits some of them. The table lists about 200,000 clones, 65% to 90% of them singletons. With respect to this clone: Its specificity is unknown.

The gene calls are TRBV5-4 and TRBJ1-2, with 8 bases matching TRBD1. Sequencing was performed on PBMCs. The source of this sequence is a woman aged 25 to 45 in good health and CMV-seronegative. CDR3 loop: CASSAGQGHGYTF. The CDR3 nucleotides are TGTGCCAGCAGCGCCGGACAGGGCCATGGCTACACCTTC.